A selection of T cell receptor beta chains follows, all from one sample in a study of T cell changes during pregnancy in multiple sclerosis. Data came from immunoSEQ multiplex PCR; TCRdb stores just in-frame clones and leaves some out. This table holds under 50,000 clones, almost 95% found once. The material sequenced was CD8+ T cells from peripheral blood mononuclear cells, taken in the first trimester of pregnancy. The receptors derive from a female donor with multiple sclerosis, enrolled in a pregnancy study. Both conserved end residues are part of each CDR3. Each record gives: D gene, J gene, clone size, V gene, CDR3 DNA, CDR3 protein. D genes are given only for firm matches. Size is omitted from some rows. Given values are once, few, many or a class for expanded clones.

.,TRBJ1-1,.,TRBV6-1,TGTGCCCATGGGCCTCCAGAAGCTTTCTTT,CAHGPPEAFF
.,TRBJ2-7,.,TRBV30,TGTGCCTGGAGTTCTACCTCATACGAGCAGTACTTC,CAWSSTSYEQYF
.,TRBJ1-1,.,TRBV7-3,TGTGCCAGCAGCTTACATGGAGGGAGCACTGAAGCTTTCTTT,CASSLHGGSTEAFF
.,TRBJ2-7,.,TRBV28,TGTGCCAGCAGTTTGGCCAGTTCCTACGAGCAGTACTTC,CASSLASSYEQYF
TRBD1,TRBJ1-5,.,TRBV9,TGTGCCAGCAGCGTAGGGGGGACAGGGGTCAATCAGCCCCAGCATTTT,CASSVGGTGVNQPQHF
.,TRBJ2-3,.,TRBV16,TGTGCCAGCAGCCCCACGGGGGTGGTGGATACGCAGTATTTT,CASSPTGVVDTQYF
.,TRBJ1-1,.,TRBV6-1,TGTGCCAGCCCCGACAGCATGAACACTGAAGCTTTCTTT,CASPDSMNTEAFF
TRBD1,TRBJ2-2,.,TRBV7-9,TGTGCCAGCAGCCCCGACAGGGGGCGTCAGACCGGGGAGCTGTTTTTT,CASSPDRGRQTGELFF
TRBD1,TRBJ2-3,.,TRBV5-8,TGTGCCAGCAGCCCCGGACAGGGCAGCACAGATACGCAGTATTTT,CASSPGQGSTDTQYF
.,TRBJ1-6,.,TRBV14,TGTGCCAGCAGCCAAGACCAGGGTTCTGGTCGTTCACCCCTCCACTTT,CASSQDQGSGRSPLHF
TRBD1,TRBJ1-6,.,TRBV29-1,TGCAGCGTTGCAAAGGACAGGGCTGATAATTCACCCCTCCACTTT,CSVAKDRADNSPLHF
.,TRBJ2-1,many,TRBV6-4,TGTGCCAGCAGTGACTCAATACTGAATGAGCAGTTCTTC,CASSDSILNEQFF
TRBD2,TRBJ2-3,.,TRBV13,TGTGCCAGCAGCTTAGGGGGACTAGCGGGAGCAGATACGCAGTATTTT,CASSLGGLAGADTQYF
.,TRBJ1-4,.,TRBV29-1,TGCAGCGTTGAGGGAGGTCCTAATGAAAAACTGTTTTTT,CSVEGGPNEKLFF
.,TRBJ1-2,.,TRBV27,TGTGCCAGCAGTTCATTCCCGACAGCAACTAACTATGGCTACACCTTC,CASSSFPTATNYGYTF
TRBD2,TRBJ2-7,.,TRBV7-9,TGTGCCAGCAGCGCCCCCGGGACTAACTCCTACGAGCAGTACTTC,CASSAPGTNSYEQYF
.,TRBJ2-7,.,TRBV7-6,TGTGCCAGCAGCTCAACAGGGATTAACGAGCAGTACTTC,CASSSTGINEQYF
.,TRBJ2-7,.,TRBV19,TGTGCCAGTAGAGGGGGCTCCTACGAGCAGTACTTC,CASRGGSYEQYF
.,TRBJ1-5,.,TRBV27,TGTGCCAGCAGAGATTCCAGGATCAATCAGCCCCAGCATTTT,CASRDSRINQPQHF
.,TRBJ1-2,.,TRBV27,TGTGCCAGCATGGGGGGGATTAACTATGGCTACACCTTC,CASMGGINYGYTF
.,TRBJ2-1,.,TRBV14,TGTGCCAGCAGCCAACTCTACAATGAGCAGTTCTTC,CASSQLYNEQFF
.,TRBJ2-1,.,TRBV9,TGTGCCAGCAGCGTAGTCGGAGATGAGCAGTTCTTC,CASSVVGDEQFF
.,TRBJ2-5,.,TRBV5-1,TGCGCCAGCAGCCCGACACAGGGCCAAGAGACCCAGTACTTC,CASSPTQGQETQYF
TRBD1,TRBJ1-2,.,TRBV29-1,TGCAGCGTTGACACAGGGGATAACTATGGCTACACCTTC,CSVDTGDNYGYTF
TRBD2,TRBJ2-7,once,TRBV29-1,TGCAGCGTTGGGGAGGGAGGGAGTAGCTCCTACGAGCAGTACTTC,CSVGEGGSSSYEQYF
.,TRBJ2-1,.,TRBV7-9,TGTGCCAGCAGCTTAGTAAGCGGCGAGCAGTTCTTC,CASSLVSGEQFF
TRBD1,TRBJ2-7,.,TRBV7-3,TGTGCCAGCAGCTTATCCGGCCAGGGGGCGGACGAGCAGTACTTC,CASSLSGQGADEQYF
.,TRBJ1-2,.,TRBV7-9,TGTGCCAGCAGTACAGACAGGACCTTC,CASSTDRTF
TRBD1,TRBJ2-7,once,TRBV5-1,TGCGCCAGCAGCCTGGGACAGATCTCCTACGAGCAGTACTTC,CASSLGQISYEQYF
.,TRBJ2-6,few,TRBV6-1,TGTGCCAGTACGATAGACAGCTGGGGGGCCAACGTCCTGACTTTC,CASTIDSWGANVLTF
.,TRBJ1-2,.,TRBV29-1,TGCAGCGTTGGGGACTCGGATGGCTACACCTTC,CSVGDSDGYTF
TRBD1,TRBJ1-2,once,TRBV4-1,TGCGCCAGCAGCCAAGAACCTACCACCGGGACAGGAATCTATGGCTACACCTTC,CASSQEPTTGTGIYGYTF
.,TRBJ1-5,.,TRBV2,TGTGCCAGCAGTTACGGCCCCGGAGGCAATCAGCCCCAGCATTTT,CASSYGPGGNQPQHF
TRBD1,TRBJ2-1,once,TRBV14,TGTGCCAGCAGCCAACTCACAGGGGGCTTGAATGAGCAGTTCTTC,CASSQLTGGLNEQFF
TRBD2,TRBJ2-7,.,TRBV29-1,TGCAGCTGTAGCGGGGGGAGAGTTTCGGAGCAGTACTTC,CSCSGGRVSEQYF
TRBD2,TRBJ2-3,.,TRBV11-2,TGTGCCAGCAGCTTAGAAGGCGGGGGGGCCCTGGATACGCAGTATTTT,CASSLEGGGALDTQYF
.,TRBJ2-6,.,TRBV4-3,TGCGCCAGCAGCCAAGAACAAACTGGGGCCAACGTCCTGACTTTC,CASSQEQTGANVLTF
.,TRBJ2-1,.,TRBV27,TGTGCCAGCAGTTTAATCCCCACAGACAATGAGCAGTTCTTC,CASSLIPTDNEQFF
.,TRBJ2-7,.,TRBV7-9,TGTGCCAGCAGCCCCCGGGACTACGAGCAGTACTTC,CASSPRDYEQYF
TRBD2,TRBJ2-1,few,TRBV7-6,TGTGCCAGCTCTGGAGGGGGATCCGGGGGACTAGCGGGAGGACGAACCTACAATGAGCAGTTCTTC,CASSGGGSGGLAGGRTYNEQFF
TRBD2,TRBJ2-1,.,TRBV9,TGTGCCAGCAGCGTGACTAGCGGGGGGGCGGATGAGCAGTTCTTC,CASSVTSGGADEQFF
.,TRBJ2-2,.,TRBV27,TGTGCCAGCAGTTCATCCTCGACAGGGAACACCGGGGAGCTGTTTTTT,CASSSSSTGNTGELFF
TRBD2,TRBJ2-1,once,TRBV9,TGTGCCAGCAGCGTCGGCGGGGGGGACGGTAGTGAGCAGTTCTTC,CASSVGGGDGSEQFF
TRBD1,TRBJ2-7,.,TRBV27,TGTGCCAGCAGTCACGGACAGGGAGACGCCTACGAGCAGTACTTC,CASSHGQGDAYEQYF
TRBD1,TRBJ1-5,.,TRBV6-5,TGTGCCAGCAGTCCGGGACAGGGAAATCAGCCCCAGCATTTT,CASSPGQGNQPQHF